The 20 T cell receptor beta chains in this list originate from one sample, sequenced in a study of T cell repertoires in aging, cancer and after chemotherapy. Peripheral blood genomic DNA, not sorted cells or RNA, was the template. Rearranged V-D-J TRB sequences were amplified with a mixed TRB-A/B primer pool. A single record per CDR3 protein comes from TCRdb applying MiXCR to the multiplex PCR reads. This sample carries 1,500 to 2,500 distinct CDR3 sequences, 28% of them seen once, and the ten largest clones take nearly 35%. Sequencing used blood. These receptors were collected from a human donor in good health.

The chain joins TRBV20-1 to TRBJ1-1; D perhaps matches TRBD1 (5 bases). Germline V gives CDR1 DFQATT, CDR2 SNEGSKA (reference sequence). The CDR3 consists of 12 residues. V lost 0 bases to trimming and J lost 8 bases, with 10 bases between them. The CDR3 nucleotides read TGCAGTGCTAGAGACGGGGGGGGGGAAGCTTTCTTT. Encoded protein: CSARDGGGEAFF.

The rearrangement uses TRBV6-5 and TRBJ2-1; 15 nucleotides line up with TRBD2. The CDR3 length is 17 residues. CDR1 and CDR2 (germline): MNHEY, SVGAGI. Trimming removed 6 bases from V and 7 bases from J; junction bases left unmatched: 10. Here the CDR3 DNA reads TGTGCCAGCAGATGGGCGGGACTAGCGGGAGGAAATAATGAGCAGTTCTTC. Encoded protein: CASRWAGLAGGNNEQFF.

Worth noting for this clonotype: Because it lacks the conserved phenylalanine or tryptophan at the end, this CDR3 is likely a read error. The V gene is TRBV19, the J gene TRBJ1-1, with 7 bases matching TRBD1. J lost 1 base, V lost 6 bases, and 11 bases had no gene match. CDR3 length: 16 residues. The germline gives CDR1 LNHDA, CDR2 SQIVND (reference sequence). DNA for the CDR3: TGTGCCAGTAGAGCCGACAGGGAGTACGCGAACACTGAAGCTTTCCTT. Encoded protein: CASRADREYANTEAFL.

This clonotype is medium-sized by share. J is TRBJ2-1 and V is TRBV5-5; D call uncertain. This CDR3 is built from 15 residues. CDR1 SGHKS and CDR2 YYEKEE come from the germline V gene (reference sequence). The germline V and J ends were trimmed by 1 base and 4 bases, with 12 bases remaining between them. The DNA for the CDR3 is TGTGCCAGCAGCTTGTCTCGCGGCTCTTACAATGAGCAGTTCTTC. Protein: CASSLSRGSYNEQFF.

In nucleotides, the CDR3 is TGTGCCATCAACCGGGACAGTAATCAGCCCCAGCATTTT. This gives the protein CAINRDSNQPQHF. V gene TRBV10-3 combines with J gene TRBJ1-5; 7 positions agree with TRBD1. This CDR3 is built from 13 residues. Germline lookup yields CDR1 ENHRY and CDR2 SYGVKD. The V segment lost 7 bases and the J segment 4 bases; nucleotides outside the gene matches: 4.

V is TRBV29-1 and J is TRBJ2-3, with unresolved D. The CDR3 extends over 12 amino acids. The germline gives CDR1 SQVTM, CDR2 ANQGSEA. Trimming cost V 6 bases and J 1 base, with 8 bases left between them. The CDR3 bases are TGCAGCGTCACGACCGGCACAGATACGCAGTATTTT. Its protein is CSVTTGTDTQYF.

V is TRBV15 and J is TRBJ1-6, with TRBD1 matching over 11 bases. The ends lost 0 bases at V and 9 bases at J; junction bases unmatched: 4. The CDR3 is 16 amino acids. Germline V gene lookup returns CDR1 LNHNV and CDR2 YYDKDF (reference sequence). CDR3 sequence reads: CATSREAGTGGSPLHF. The CDR3 coding sequence is TGTGCCACCAGCAGAGAAGCCGGGACAGGGGGTTCACCCCTCCACTTT.

The V gene is TRBV6-6, the J gene TRBJ2-7; 8 bases line up with TRBD1. The CDR3 extends over 13 amino acids. Germline V gene lookup returns CDR1 MNHNY and CDR2 SVGAGI (reference sequence). The DNA for the CDR3 is TGTGCCAGCAGTTACACGTCAAGGCAGGGGGCGCAAGTC. The encoded protein is CASSYTSRQGAQV.

This clonotype is medium-sized within its sample. V is TRBV15 and J is TRBJ1-2; the D is unclear. The CDR3 length is 12 residues. V gave up 1 base and J gave up 8 bases, with 8 bases separating them. Germline V gene data show CDR1 as LNHNV and CDR2 as YYDKDF (reference sequence). This CDR3 reads CATSRGQVGYTF. The DNA for the CDR3 is TGTGCCACCAGCAGAGGTCAGGTGGGCTACACCTTC.

This clonotype was detected only a few times. The V and J genes are TRBV12-3 or TRBV12-4 and TRBJ2-2; TRBD1 matches 7 bases. The CDR3 totals 16 residues. Trimming took 7 bases from V and 4 from J; bases not matched to a gene: 12. The chain's CDR3 is CASTKRQGRSTGELFF. In DNA, the CDR3 is TGTGCCAGCACCAAACGACAGGGCCGTAGCACCGGGGAGCTGTTTTTT.

This clonotype counts as large. The chain recombines TRBV29-1 with TRBJ2-1, with D possibly being TRBD1 (6 bases). V was clipped by 6 bases and J by 0 bases, with 9 bases between them. The CDR3 totals 13 residues. Germline lookup yields CDR1 SQVTM and CDR2 ANQGSEA. DNA for the CDR3: TGCAGCGTCCTAGGGGGCTCCTACAATGAGCAGTTCTTC. It specifies CSVLGGSYNEQFF.

There are a few counts of this clonotype. This rearrangement joins TRBV20-1 to TRBJ2-3; no clear D gene. CDR3 size: 15 residues. Germline values: CDR1 DFQATT, CDR2 SNEGSKA (reference sequence). V lost 5 bases and J lost 2, with 17 bases in between. CDR3 DNA: TGCAGTGCTTGGGGTACCGCCGGCTTCACAGATACGCAGTATTTT. Translation gives CSAWGTAGFTDTQYF.

The chain joins TRBV6-5 to TRBJ2-4; 12 nucleotides agree with TRBD2. There are 15 residues in the CDR3. From germline, CDR1 is MNHEY and CDR2 SVGAGI. V lost 5 bases to trimming and J lost 5 bases; unmatched junction nucleotides: 4. CDR3 protein: CASSRPSGGENIQYF. The CDR3 bases are TGTGCCAGCAGTCGGCCTAGCGGGGGGGAAAACATTCAGTACTTC.

Notes on this clonotype: This may come from a read error, since a much larger clone is one base off. The chain joins TRBV6-2 or TRBV6-3 to TRBJ1-2, with D possibly TRBD1 on 5 matching bases. This CDR3 spans 15 amino acids. The germline gives CDR1 MNHEY, CDR2 SVGEGT. CDR3 in amino acids: CASSYGDSSNYCYTF. For the CDR3, the DNA is TGTGCCAGCAGTTACGGTGACAGCTCAAACTATTGCTACACCTTC.

This clonotype was detected a few times. The chain has TRBV6-2 or TRBV6-3 and TRBJ1-1, with unresolved D. V was shortened by 7 bases and J by 1 base, with 10 bases between the two germline ends. Looked up from germline, CDR1 is MNHEY and CDR2 is SVGEGT. This CDR3 has 13 residues. CDR3 sequence: CASTYTPNTEAFF. The CDR3 nucleotides are TGTGCCAGCACCTATACACCGAACACTGAAGCTTTCTTT.

The chain recombines TRBV5-1 with TRBJ1-5, with 7 bases matching TRBD1. In germline, CDR1 is SGHRS, CDR2 YFSETQ. V shed 2 bases and J 0 bases; nucleotides not matched to a gene: 2. CDR3 length: 15 residues. CDR3 amino acids: CASSLGTDSNQPQHF. The CDR3 DNA reads TGCGCCAGCAGCTTAGGGACAGATAGCAATCAGCCCCAGCATTTT.

This clonotype is medium-sized by share. The chain employs TRBV7-6 and TRBJ2-1; 8 bases map to TRBD2. Unmatched junction bases numbered 15, after V lost 5 bases and J lost 3 bases. In germline, CDR1 is SGHVS, CDR2 FNYEAQ. CDR3 length: 18 residues. CDR3 amino acids: CASSPLTGRAGRYNEQFF. The CDR3 coding sequence is TGTGCCAGCAGCCCACTAACCGGGAGGGCCGGTCGCTACAATGAGCAGTTCTTC.

V gene TRBV2 combines with J gene TRBJ2-5; unclear D gene. The CDR3 length is 14 residues. Germline loops: CDR1 SNHLY, CDR2 FYNNEI. Trimming shortened V by 5 bases and J by 2 bases, and 12 bases separated the two germline ends. The CDR3 is CASSRSTNQETQYF. DNA of the CDR3: TGTGCCAGCAGTAGGTCAACGAATCAAGAGACCCAGTACTTC.

The table lists this clonotype with a few counts. The rearrangement links TRBV10-3 to TRBJ1-4, with TRBD1 identical over 7 bases. The J segment lost 0 bases and the V segment lost 10 bases, leaving 11 bases of the junction unmatched. The germline V gene encodes CDR1 ENHRY and CDR2 SYGVKD. The CDR3 runs to 16 residues. CDR3 sequence reads: CATSPGQTATNEKLFF. DNA of the CDR3: TGTGCCACATCACCGGGACAGACCGCAACTAATGAAAAACTGTTTTTT.

As for this clonotype: A read error may be the cause here, since a much bigger clone is one base away. J is TRBJ2-3 and V is TRBV10-3; no reliable D call. The CDR3 loop spans 15 amino acids. CDR1 is ENHRY, CDR2 SYGVKD, per germline. V was shortened by 6 bases and J by 3 bases, with 16 bases between the two germline ends. CDR3 nucleotide sequence: TGTGCCATCAGGGGTAGCCGGAGAGATACAGATACGCAGTATTTT. Translation gives CAIRGSRRDTDTQYF.